Reported below is one TCR beta chain. What it binds is not known. RNA was isolated and reverse transcribed to cDNA, the sequencing template. Data came from immunoSEQ multiplex PCR; TCRdb stores just in-frame clones and leaves some out. This sample has about 88,000 clones, with 44% found just once. V lost 3 bases, J lost 6 bases, and 14 bases lay in between. CDR3 size: 14 residues. Germline V CDR1 and CDR2: MNHNS, SASEGT. This record belongs to a study of CD8+ T cells in alopecia areata. About the research overall: Treated patients received severity scores based on the percentage of scalp area affected.

Study conclusions and caveats: Scalp sample sequencing also detects resident alphabeta T cells of normal skin.

As for treatment: oral pan-JAK inhibitor, 5-10 mg twice daily. The clonotype comes from a human donor with alopecia areata. The chain combines TRBV6-1 with TRBJ1-1; D might be TRBD1 (5 bases). Sequencing used CD8+ T cells sorted from blood, obtained at week 24, from a patient treated with tofacitinib. This CDR3 is CASSDDGSGPEAFF. In DNA form, the CDR3 reads TGTGCCAGCAGTGATGATGGGTCGGGGCCTGAAGCTTTCTTT.